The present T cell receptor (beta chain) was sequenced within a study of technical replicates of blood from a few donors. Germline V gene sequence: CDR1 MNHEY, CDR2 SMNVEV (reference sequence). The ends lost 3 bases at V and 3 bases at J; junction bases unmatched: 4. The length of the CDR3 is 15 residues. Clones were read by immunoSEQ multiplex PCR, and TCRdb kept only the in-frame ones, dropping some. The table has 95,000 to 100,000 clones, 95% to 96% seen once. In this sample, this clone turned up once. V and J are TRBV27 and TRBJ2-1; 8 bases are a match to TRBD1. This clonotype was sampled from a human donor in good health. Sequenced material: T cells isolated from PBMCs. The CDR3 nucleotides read TGTGCCAGCAGTTTTGGTACAGGGGGCTACAATGAGCAGTTCTTC. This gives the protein CASSFGTGGYNEQFF.